The 5 T cell receptor delta chains below come from one sample, sequenced in a study of γδ T cells in repeated Plasmodium falciparum infection. TCRdb re-called the multiplex PCR reads through CATT. The data hold under 60,000 delta-chain clones, with 1.5% to 2% observed a single time. Flow sorting of PBMC yielded separate Vgamma9/Vdelta2+ and Vdelta2-negative gammadelta T cell populations for bulk repertoire analysis. Specimen: gamma-delta T cells from blood. The origin of the receptors is a pool of human donors (malaria-infected and uninfected, not separated).

On this clone: This sequence is one base from a far larger clone and is likely a read error. At the DNA level, this CDR3 is encoded by other sequences in the same sample as well. The CDR3 nucleotides read TGTGCCTTCCGCCTTCGGCCGGGATACAACACCGATAAACTCATCTTC. Translating it yields CAFRLRPGYNTDKLIF. The V gene call is TRDV2, and the J gene call is absent; the D call TRDD3 from the table was never checked on the DNA. The CDR3 is made up of 16 amino acids. Germline CDR1 and CDR2: GEAIGNYY and EKD.

This clone came up a few times. This DNA's translation and the protein TCRdb lists, from a much larger clone, do not match at residue 13, likely due to a read error; the protein shown is translated from the DNA. This sequence joins TRDV2 and TRDJ1; 12 bases are shared with TRDD3. The J gene is not listed in TCRdb, so it was assigned here from a DNA match to germline. Germline V gene lookup returns CDR1 GEAIGNYY and CDR2 EKD. Trimming removed 3 bases from V and 1 base from J; junction bases left unmatched: 14. The CDR3 loop spans 19 amino acids. CDR3 coding DNA: TGTGCCTGTGACTCCCAGATTACTGGGGGATACCCTGGCACCGATAAACTCATCTTT. Translating it yields CACDSQITGGYPGTDKLIF.

This clone was seen a few times. Translating this DNA gives a protein that differs at residue 4 from the TCRdb one, which belongs to a much larger clone; a read error is likely, and the protein shown is this translation. The V call is TRDV1, the J call TRDJ1; D perhaps matches TRDD3 (7 bases). No J gene is reported in TCRdb; it was inferred here by comparing the DNA with germline. Germline V gene lookup returns CDR1 TSWWSYY and CDR2 QGS. This CDR3 is built from 25 residues. Trimming left V 7 bases short and J 1 base short, with 46 bases between. CDR3 DNA: TGTGCTCTTGAGGACAGAGGAGTTTGGTCCTTCCCACTGGGGCAAGGGGTTCCACGCACCGATAAACTCATCTTT. As protein: CALEDRGVWSFPLGQGVPRTDKLIF.

Comment on this clone: The protein TCRdb gives is from a much larger clone and does not agree with this DNA's translation at residue 20, likely a read error; the protein shown here comes from the DNA. This chain connects TRDV1 to TRDJ1; perhaps TRDD2 as D (6 bases). CDR1 and CDR2 (germline): TSWWSYY, QGS. The CDR3 length is 23 residues. Here the CDR3 DNA reads TGTGCTCTTGGGGAACTAGGATTCTTCCTGCCCAGGTCTCGGGGACGATACACCGATAGACTCATCTTT. This encodes CALGELGFFLPRSRGRYTDRLIF.

Turning to this clone: One base separates it from a far larger clone, so it is likely a read error. Other DNA variants within this sample encode the same CDR3. V is TRDV1 and J is TRDJ1, with D tentatively TRDD2 (5 bases). The J gene comes from matching the DNA to germline here; TCRdb lacks it. The length of the CDR3 is 19 residues. CDR1 is TSWWSYY, CDR2 QGS, per germline. V was clipped by 7 bases and J by 0 bases, with 27 bases between them. The CDR3 region is CALAVGLPTPLPYTDKLIF. The CDR3 nucleotides read TGTGCTCTTGCCGTCGGGCTCCCTACTCCCCTACCTTACACCGATAAACTCATCTTT.